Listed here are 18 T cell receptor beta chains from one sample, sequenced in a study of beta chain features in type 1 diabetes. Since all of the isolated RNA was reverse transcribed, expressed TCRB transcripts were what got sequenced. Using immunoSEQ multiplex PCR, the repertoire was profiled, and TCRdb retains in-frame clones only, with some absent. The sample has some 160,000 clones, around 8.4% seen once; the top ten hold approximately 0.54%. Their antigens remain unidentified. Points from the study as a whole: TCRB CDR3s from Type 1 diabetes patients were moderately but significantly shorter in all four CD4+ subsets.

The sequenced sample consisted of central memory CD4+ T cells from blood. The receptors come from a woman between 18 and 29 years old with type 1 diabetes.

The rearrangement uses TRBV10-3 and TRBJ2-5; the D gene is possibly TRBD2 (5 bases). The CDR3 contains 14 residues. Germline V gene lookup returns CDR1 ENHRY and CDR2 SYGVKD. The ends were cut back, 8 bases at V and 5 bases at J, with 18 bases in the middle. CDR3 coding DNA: TGTGCCATCGGTCAGACTACCCCCGCGGAGACCCAGTACTTC. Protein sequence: CAIGQTTPAETQYF.

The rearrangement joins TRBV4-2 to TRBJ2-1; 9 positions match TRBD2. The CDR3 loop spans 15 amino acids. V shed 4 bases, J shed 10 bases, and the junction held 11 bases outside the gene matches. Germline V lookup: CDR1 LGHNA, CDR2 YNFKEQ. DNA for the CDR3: TGTGCCAGCAGCCGCCCTGGCGGGAGGGCCGGGGAGCAGTTCTTC. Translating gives CASSRPGGRAGEQFF.

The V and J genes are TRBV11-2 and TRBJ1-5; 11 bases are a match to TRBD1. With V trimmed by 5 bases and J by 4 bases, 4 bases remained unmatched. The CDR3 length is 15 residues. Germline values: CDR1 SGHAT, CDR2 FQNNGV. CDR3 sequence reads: CASSPDRGQNQPQHF. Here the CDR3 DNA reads TGTGCCAGCAGCCCGGACAGGGGGCAGAATCAGCCCCAGCATTTT.

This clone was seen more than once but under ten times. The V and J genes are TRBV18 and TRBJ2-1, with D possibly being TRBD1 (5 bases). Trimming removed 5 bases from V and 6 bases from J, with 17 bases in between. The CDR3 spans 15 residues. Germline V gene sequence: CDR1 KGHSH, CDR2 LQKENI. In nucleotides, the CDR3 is TGTGCCAGCTCAGCGACAGCGTCAATCGGCAATGAGCAGTTCTTC. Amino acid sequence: CASSATASIGNEQFF.

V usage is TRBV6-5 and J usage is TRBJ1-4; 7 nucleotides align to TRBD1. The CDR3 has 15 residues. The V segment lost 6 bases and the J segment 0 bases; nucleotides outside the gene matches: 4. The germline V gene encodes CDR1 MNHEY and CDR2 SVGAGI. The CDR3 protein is CASRATGPTNEKLFF. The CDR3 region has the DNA TGTGCCAGCAGGGCGACAGGGCCAACTAATGAAAAACTGTTTTTT.

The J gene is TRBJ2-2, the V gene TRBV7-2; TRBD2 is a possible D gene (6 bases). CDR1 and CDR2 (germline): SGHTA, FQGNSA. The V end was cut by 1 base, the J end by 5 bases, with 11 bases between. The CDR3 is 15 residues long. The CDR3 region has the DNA TGTGCCAGCAGCTTAGGAGCGGGTCCGACCGGGGAGCTGTTTTTT. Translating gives CASSLGAGPTGELFF.

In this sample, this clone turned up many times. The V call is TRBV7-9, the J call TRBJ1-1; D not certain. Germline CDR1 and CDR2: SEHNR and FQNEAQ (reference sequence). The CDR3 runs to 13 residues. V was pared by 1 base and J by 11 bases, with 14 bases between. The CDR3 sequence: CASSLEGGLKAFF. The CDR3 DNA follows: TGTGCCAGCAGCTTAGAAGGAGGTCTGAAGGCTTTCTTT. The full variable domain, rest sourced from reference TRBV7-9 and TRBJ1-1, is DTGVSQNPRHKITKRGQNVTFRCDPISEHNRLYWYRQTLGQGPEFLTYFQNEAQLEKSRLLSDRFSAERPKGSFSTLEIQRTEQGDSAMYLCASSLEGGLKAFFGQGTRLTVV.

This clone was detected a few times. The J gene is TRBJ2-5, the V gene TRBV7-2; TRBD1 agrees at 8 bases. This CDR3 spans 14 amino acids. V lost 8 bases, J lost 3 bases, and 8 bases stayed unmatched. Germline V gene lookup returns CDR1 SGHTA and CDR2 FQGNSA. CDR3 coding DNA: TGTGCCAGCTGCAGGACAGGGCAGGAAGAGACCCAGTACTTC. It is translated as CASCRTGQEETQYF.

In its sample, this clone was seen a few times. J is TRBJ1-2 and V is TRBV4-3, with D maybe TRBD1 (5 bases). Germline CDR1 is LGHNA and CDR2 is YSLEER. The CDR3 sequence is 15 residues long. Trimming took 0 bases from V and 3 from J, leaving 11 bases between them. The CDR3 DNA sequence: TGCGCCAGCAGCCAAGATTGGGGGGAGCACTATGGCTACACCTTC. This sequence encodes CASSQDWGEHYGYTF.

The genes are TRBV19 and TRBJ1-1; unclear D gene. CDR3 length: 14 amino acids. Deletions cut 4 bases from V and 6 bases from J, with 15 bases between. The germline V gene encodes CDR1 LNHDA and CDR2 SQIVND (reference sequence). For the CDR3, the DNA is TGTGCCAGTAGTACGTTCCGAACTAGGGCTGAAGCTTTCTTT. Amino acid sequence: CASSTFRTRAEAFF.

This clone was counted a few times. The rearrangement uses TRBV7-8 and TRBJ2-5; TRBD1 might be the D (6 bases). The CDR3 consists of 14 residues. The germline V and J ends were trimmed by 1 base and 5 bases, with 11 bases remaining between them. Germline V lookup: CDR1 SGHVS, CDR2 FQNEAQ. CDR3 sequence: CASSLGTAVETQYF. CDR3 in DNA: TGTGCCAGCAGCTTAGGGACAGCTGTCGAGACCCAGTACTTC.

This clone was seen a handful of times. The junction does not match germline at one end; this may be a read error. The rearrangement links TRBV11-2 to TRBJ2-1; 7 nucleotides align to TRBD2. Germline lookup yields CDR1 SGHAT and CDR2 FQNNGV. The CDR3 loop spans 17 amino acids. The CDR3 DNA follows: TGCGCCAGCAGCCGCCGAATGGGGGGAGGGCCCTTGGATGAGCAGTTCTTC. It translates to CASSRRMGGGPLDEQFF.

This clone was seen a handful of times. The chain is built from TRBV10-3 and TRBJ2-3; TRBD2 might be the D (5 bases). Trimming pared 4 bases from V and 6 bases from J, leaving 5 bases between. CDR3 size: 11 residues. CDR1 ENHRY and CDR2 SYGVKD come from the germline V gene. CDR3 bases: TGTGCCATCAGTGCGGGGGATACGCAGTATTTT. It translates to CAISAGDTQYF.

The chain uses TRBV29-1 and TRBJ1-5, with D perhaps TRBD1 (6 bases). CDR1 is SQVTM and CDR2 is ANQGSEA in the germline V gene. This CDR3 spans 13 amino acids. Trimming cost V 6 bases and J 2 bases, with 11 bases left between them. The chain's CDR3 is CSVGRQGNQPQHF. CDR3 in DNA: TGCAGCGTCGGACGACAGGGCAATCAGCCCCAGCATTTT.

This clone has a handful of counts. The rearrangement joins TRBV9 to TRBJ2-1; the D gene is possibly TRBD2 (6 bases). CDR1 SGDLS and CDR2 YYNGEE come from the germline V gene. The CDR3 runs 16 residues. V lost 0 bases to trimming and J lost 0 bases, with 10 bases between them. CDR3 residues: CASSVDRGSSYNEQFF. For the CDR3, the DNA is TGTGCCAGCAGCGTAGACCGGGGGAGCTCCTACAATGAGCAGTTCTTC.

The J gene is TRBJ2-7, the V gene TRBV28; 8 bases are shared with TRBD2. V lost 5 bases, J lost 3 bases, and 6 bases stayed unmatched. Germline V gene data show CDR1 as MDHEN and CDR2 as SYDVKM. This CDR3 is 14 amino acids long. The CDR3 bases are TGTGCCAGCAGTCCCCGGGGGGGGATCTACGAGCAGTACTTC. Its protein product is CASSPRGGIYEQYF. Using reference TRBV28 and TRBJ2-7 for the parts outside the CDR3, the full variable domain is DVKVTQSSRYLVKRTGEKVFLECVQDMDHENMFWYRQDPGLGLRLIYFSYDVKMKEKGDIPEGYSVSREKKERFSLILESASTNQTSMYLCASSPRGGIYEQYFGPGTRLTVT.

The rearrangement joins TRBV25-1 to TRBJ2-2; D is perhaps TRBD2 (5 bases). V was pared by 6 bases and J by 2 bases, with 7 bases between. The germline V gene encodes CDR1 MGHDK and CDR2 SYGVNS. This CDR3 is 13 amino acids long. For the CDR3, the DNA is TGTGCCAGCAGACTAGAAAACACCGGGGAGCTGTTTTTT. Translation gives CASRLENTGELFF.

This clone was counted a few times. Here the CDR3 reads CASSYDKSYGYTF. CDR3 bases: TGTGCCAGCAGTTACGACAAGAGCTATGGCTACACCTTC. V and J are TRBV6-5 and TRBJ1-2, with unresolved D. V was cut by 2 bases and J by 4 bases, with 8 bases left in between. Germline loops: CDR1 MNHEY, CDR2 SVGAGI. The CDR3 spans 13 residues.